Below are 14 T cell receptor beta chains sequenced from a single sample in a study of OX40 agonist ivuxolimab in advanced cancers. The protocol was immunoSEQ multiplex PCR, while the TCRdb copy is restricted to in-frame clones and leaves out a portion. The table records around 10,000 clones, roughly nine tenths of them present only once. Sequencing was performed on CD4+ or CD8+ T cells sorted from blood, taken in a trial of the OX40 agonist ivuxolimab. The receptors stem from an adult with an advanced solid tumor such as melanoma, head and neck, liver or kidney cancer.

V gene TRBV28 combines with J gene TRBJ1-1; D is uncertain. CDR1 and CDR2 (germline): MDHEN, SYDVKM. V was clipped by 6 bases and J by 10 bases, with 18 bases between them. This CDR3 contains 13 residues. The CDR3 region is CASSPIWHTGAFF. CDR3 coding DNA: TGTGCCAGCAGCCCCATATGGCACACCGGAGCTTTCTTT.

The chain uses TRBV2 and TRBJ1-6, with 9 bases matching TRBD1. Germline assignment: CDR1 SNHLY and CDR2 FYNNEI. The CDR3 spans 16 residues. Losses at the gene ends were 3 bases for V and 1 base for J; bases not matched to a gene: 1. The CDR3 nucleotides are TGTGCCAGCAGTGAGACAGGGGGTTCCTATAATTCACCCCTCCACTTT. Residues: CASSETGGSYNSPLHF.

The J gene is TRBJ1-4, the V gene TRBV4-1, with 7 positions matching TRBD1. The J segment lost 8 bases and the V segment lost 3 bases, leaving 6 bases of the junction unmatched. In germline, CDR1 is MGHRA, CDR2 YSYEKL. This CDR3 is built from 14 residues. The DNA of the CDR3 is TGCGCCAGCAGCCAGGGGGTCAGGGGGGAAAAACTGTTTTTT. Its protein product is CASSQGVRGEKLFF.

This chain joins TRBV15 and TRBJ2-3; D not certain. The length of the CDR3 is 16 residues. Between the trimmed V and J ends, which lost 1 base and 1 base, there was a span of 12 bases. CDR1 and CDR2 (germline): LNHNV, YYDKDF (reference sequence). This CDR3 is CATSRAETDGTDTQYF. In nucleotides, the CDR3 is TGTGCCACCAGCAGAGCGGAGACCGACGGCACAGATACGCAGTATTTT.

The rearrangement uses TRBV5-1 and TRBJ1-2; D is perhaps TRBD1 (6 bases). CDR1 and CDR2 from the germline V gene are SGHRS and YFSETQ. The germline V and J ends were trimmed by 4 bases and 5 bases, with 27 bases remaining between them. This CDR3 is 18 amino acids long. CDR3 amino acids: CASSPGAMDSMEGYGYTF. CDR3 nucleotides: TGCGCCAGCAGCCCGGGGGCCATGGACTCGATGGAGGGATATGGCTACACCTTC.

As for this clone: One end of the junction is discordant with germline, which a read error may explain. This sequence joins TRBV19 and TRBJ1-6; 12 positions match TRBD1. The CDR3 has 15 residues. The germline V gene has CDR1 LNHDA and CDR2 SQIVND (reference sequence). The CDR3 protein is CASSIGTGGGSPLHF. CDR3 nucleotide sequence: TGTGCCAGTAGCATAGGGACAGGGGGCGGCTCACCCCTCCACTTT.

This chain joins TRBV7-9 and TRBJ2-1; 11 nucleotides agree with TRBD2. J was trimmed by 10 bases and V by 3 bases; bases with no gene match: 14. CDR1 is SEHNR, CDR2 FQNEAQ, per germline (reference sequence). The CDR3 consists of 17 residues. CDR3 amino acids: CASSFTLGLAVLAEQFF. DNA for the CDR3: TGTGCCAGCAGCTTCACCTTGGGACTAGCGGTCCTCGCGGAGCAGTTCTTC.

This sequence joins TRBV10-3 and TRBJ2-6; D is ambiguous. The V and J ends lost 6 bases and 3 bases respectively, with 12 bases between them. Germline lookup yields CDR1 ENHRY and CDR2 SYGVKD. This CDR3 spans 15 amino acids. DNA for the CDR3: TGTGCCATCAGCGATAGAGACGGTGGGGCCAACGTCCTGACTTTC. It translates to CAISDRDGGANVLTF.

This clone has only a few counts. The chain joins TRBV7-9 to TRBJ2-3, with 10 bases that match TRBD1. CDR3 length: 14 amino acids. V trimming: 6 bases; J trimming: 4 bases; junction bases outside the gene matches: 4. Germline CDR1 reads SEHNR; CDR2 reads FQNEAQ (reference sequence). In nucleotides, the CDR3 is TGTGCCAGCAGTCGGACAGGGGGTGCAGATACGCAGTATTTT. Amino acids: CASSRTGGADTQYF.

The CDR3 DNA is TGTGCCAGCAGTTGGTTAGCGGGGAACAATGAGCAGTTCTTC. Translating it yields CASSWLAGNNEQFF. The chain joins TRBV27 to TRBJ2-1, with TRBD2 matching over 8 bases. The V gene end was trimmed by 4 bases and the J gene end by 5 bases; junction bases not matched to a gene: 4. The CDR3 is 14 amino acids. Per germline, CDR1 MNHEY and CDR2 SMNVEV (reference sequence).

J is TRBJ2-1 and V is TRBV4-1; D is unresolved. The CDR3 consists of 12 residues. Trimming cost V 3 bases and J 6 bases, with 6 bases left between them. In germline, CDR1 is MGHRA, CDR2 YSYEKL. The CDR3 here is CASSQAPNEQFF. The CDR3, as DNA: TGCGCCAGCAGCCAGGCCCCCAATGAGCAGTTCTTC.

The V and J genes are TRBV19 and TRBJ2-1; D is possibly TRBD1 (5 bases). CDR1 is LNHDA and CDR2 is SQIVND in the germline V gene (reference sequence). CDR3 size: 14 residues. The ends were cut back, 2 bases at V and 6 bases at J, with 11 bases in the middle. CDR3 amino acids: CASSIQGAGNEQFF. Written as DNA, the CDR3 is TGTGCCAGTAGTATACAAGGGGCCGGCAATGAGCAGTTCTTC. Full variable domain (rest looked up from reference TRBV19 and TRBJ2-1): DGGITQSPKYLFRKEGQNVTLSCEQNLNHDAMYWYRQDPGQGLRLIYYSQIVNDFQKGDIAEGYSVSREKKESFPLTVTSAQKNPTAFYLCASSIQGAGNEQFFGPGTRLTVL.

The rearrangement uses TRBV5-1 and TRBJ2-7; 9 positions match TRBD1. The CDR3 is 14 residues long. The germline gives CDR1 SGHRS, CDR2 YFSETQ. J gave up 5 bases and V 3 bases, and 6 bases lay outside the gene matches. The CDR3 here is CASSSGTGYNEQYF. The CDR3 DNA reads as TGCGCCAGCAGCTCTGGGACAGGGTATAACGAGCAGTACTTC.

The CDR3: CASSLDYEQYF. The CDR3 DNA sequence: TGCGCCAGCAGCTTGGACTACGAGCAGTACTTC. This chain links TRBV5-1 with TRBJ2-7; D not certain. Deletions cut 0 bases from V and 3 bases from J, with 1 base between. This CDR3 contains 11 residues. CDR1 is SGHRS, CDR2 YFSETQ, per germline.